The 32 T cell receptor beta chains listed next were all sequenced from one sample in a study of regulatory T cells in long-lasting Graves disease (dated by TCRdb to the early 2020s). The library relied on multiplex PCR. Data came from an Illumina HiSeq 4000. iRepertoire HTBI primers and Arm-PCR amplification of CDR3 regions were used to construct TCR beta libraries. The public reads were run again by TCRdb, first through fastp at Q25 and then through MiXCR, and only productive beta chains were kept. Every entry covers one CDR3 protein and lists the most common genes and DNA from its rows. The table for this sample lists 360,000 or so distinct CDR3 sequences; about 11% of them were counted only once. Approximately 20% of the sample is taken by the ten largest. The time point label, as the study defines it: newly diagnosed GD, antithyroid drugs for less than 3 months. For both TCR sequencing and RNA sequencing, RNA was extracted from PBMCs using TRIzol.

The same specimen was also included in a second study, on T cells in Graves' hyperthyroidism and ophthalmopathy.

The sample in question was peripheral blood mononuclear cells (PBMCs), obtained at new diagnosis, from a patient treated with antithyroid drugs. These receptors were obtained from a woman in her late teens or twenties with Graves disease. Donor details come from another sample of the same person, matched by shared clones.

This clonotype was found many times. J is TRBJ2-2 and V is TRBV5-6; D ambiguous. Germline CDR1 SGHDT, CDR2 YYEEEE. The CDR3 is 18 amino acids. V was pared by 1 base and J by 4 bases, with 20 bases between. The DNA of the CDR3 is TGTGCCAGCAGCTTGTATTTGCACGGCGTCAAACTCACCGGGGAGCTGTTTTTT. Protein product: CASSLYLHGVKLTGELFF.

This clonotype occurred many times. This chain connects TRBV5-1 to TRBJ2-7; D not resolved. The V end was cut by 2 bases, the J end by 4 bases, with 7 bases between. Germline V CDR1 and CDR2: SGHRS, YFSETQ. The CDR3 is 12 amino acids. The CDR3 loop reads CASSFGEYEQYF. As DNA, the CDR3 is TGCGCCAGCAGCTTTGGAGAATACGAGCAGTACTTC.

As to this clonotype: Given a much more abundant clone one base away, this may be a read error. The chain uses TRBV5-1 and TRBJ2-2, with a tentative D call TRBD1 (6 bases). The CDR3 contains 15 residues. The germline gives CDR1 SGHRS, CDR2 YFSETQ. The CDR3 DNA sequence: TGCGCCAGCACCACCCAGGGGCCTAACACCGGGGAGCCGTTTTTT. It encodes CASTTQGPNTGEPFF.

This clonotype has only a few counts. V and J are TRBV24-1 and TRBJ2-2, with D possibly being TRBD1 or TRBD2 (5 bases each). CDR1 is KGHDR, CDR2 SFDVKD, per germline. V lost 4 bases to trimming and J lost 8 bases, with 19 bases between them. The CDR3 loop spans 16 amino acids. This CDR3 reads CATSDPGRSEAGELFF. DNA of the CDR3: TGTGCCACCAGTGACCCGGGACGGTCGGAGGCGGGGGAGCTGTTTTTT.

This clonotype has ten or more counts. The chain carries TRBV2 and TRBJ2-5; D call uncertain. The CDR3 loop spans 15 amino acids. The germline gives CDR1 SNHLY, CDR2 FYNNEI. The V and J ends lost 6 bases and 0 bases respectively, with 14 bases between them. As DNA, the CDR3 is TGTGCCAGCAGCCAAGCGTCTACCTACCAAGAGACCCAGTACTTC. Protein product: CASSQASTYQETQYF.

This clonotype was detected ten times or more. This sequence joins TRBV28 and TRBJ2-6; D unresolved. Trimming took off 3 bases at V and 3 bases at J, with 9 bases between the two ends. The CDR3 contains 15 residues. The germline gives CDR1 MDHEN, CDR2 SYDVKM. The CDR3 here is CASSFVEFGANVLTF. CDR3 DNA sequence: TGTGCCAGCAGTTTCGTAGAGTTTGGGGCCAACGTCCTGACTTTC. The full variable domain, with the rest looked up from reference TRBV28 and TRBJ2-6, is DVKVTQSSRYLVKRTGEKVFLECVQDMDHENMFWYRQDPGLGLRLIYFSYDVKMKEKGDIPEGYSVSREKKERFSLILESASTNQTSMYLCASSFVEFGANVLTFGAGSRLTVL.

The V gene is TRBV18, the J gene TRBJ2-3, with D hard to call. The V gene's germline CDR1 is KGHSH and CDR2 LQKENI. The CDR3 extends over 17 amino acids. V was clipped by 1 base and J by 0 bases, with 14 bases between them. The CDR3 region is CASSPRVSGISTDTQYF. The CDR3 DNA is TGTGCCAGCTCACCACGCGTCTCGGGTATTAGCACAGATACGCAGTATTTT. Looking up the rest from reference TRBV18 and TRBJ2-3 gives the full variable domain: NAGVMQNPRHLVRRRGQEARLRCSPMKGHSHVYWYRQLPEEGLKFMVYLQKENIIDESGMPKERFSAEFPKEGPSILRIQQVVRGDSAAYFCASSPRVSGISTDTQYFGPGTRLTVL.

Ten or more counts support this clonotype. The chain has TRBV6-9 and TRBJ1-1; 7 bases agree with TRBD1. This CDR3 has 13 residues. With V trimmed by 3 bases and J by 8 bases, 6 bases remained unmatched. Germline loops: CDR1 MNHGY, CDR2 SVAAGI. CDR3 loop: CASSYSGQVEAFF. CDR3 nucleotides: TGTGCCAGCAGTTACTCTGGACAGGTAGAAGCTTTCTTT.

The gene calls are TRBV5-4 and TRBJ1-2; D might be TRBD1 (5 bases). The V gene's germline CDR1 is SGHNT and CDR2 YYREEE (reference sequence). Between the trimmed V and J ends, which lost 3 bases and 11 bases, there was a span of 23 bases. The CDR3 consists of 15 residues. The CDR3 DNA reads as TGTGCCAGCAGCTCCCTCCTAGGGACGTTTGGGGTTTACACCTTC. It specifies CASSSLLGTFGVYTF.

In its sample, this clonotype was seen many times. The V gene is TRBV20-1, the J gene TRBJ2-1; 10 bases agree with TRBD1. The length of the CDR3 is 19 residues. Losses at the gene ends were 1 base for V and 4 bases for J; bases not matched to a gene: 16. CDR1 is DFQATT and CDR2 is SNEGSKA in the germline V gene (reference sequence). As DNA, the CDR3 is TGCAGTGCTAGAGGCCTTGGACAGGGGGAGTGGGGGACTTACAATGAGCAGTTCTTC. This translates into CSARGLGQGEWGTYNEQFF.

This clonotype has a handful of counts. This rearrangement joins TRBV13 to TRBJ2-5; 8 nucleotides line up with TRBD2. This CDR3 has 15 residues. Germline assignment: CDR1 PRHDT and CDR2 FYEKMQ (reference sequence). V was pared by 5 bases and J by 1 base, with 6 bases of the junction left unmatched. As DNA, the CDR3 is TGTGCCAGCAGCCACGCGGGGGGAAGCCAAGAGACCCAGTACTTC. This gives the protein CASSHAGGSQETQYF. The full variable domain, its missing parts supplied by reference TRBV13 and TRBJ2-5, is AAGVIQSPRHLIKEKRETATLKCYPIPRHDTVYWYQQGPGQDPQFLISFYEKMQSDKGSIPDRFSAQQFSDYHSELNMSSLELGDSALYFCASSHAGGSQETQYFGPGTRLLVL.

This clonotype was observed many times. The rearrangement links TRBV28 to TRBJ2-7; D remains ambiguous. The length of the CDR3 is 13 residues. Germline CDR1 MDHEN, CDR2 SYDVKM. Between the trimmed V and J ends, which lost 5 bases and 2 bases, there was a span of 10 bases. The CDR3 here is CASSPSWPYEQYF. The DNA for the CDR3 is TGTGCCAGCAGTCCTTCATGGCCCTACGAGCAGTACTTC.

This clonotype was seen ten or more times. The chain has TRBV27 and TRBJ1-5; no reliable D call. Deletions cut 0 bases from V and 7 bases from J, with 13 bases between. The CDR3 runs 15 residues. Germline-derived CDR1 and CDR2 are MNHEY and SMNVEV (reference sequence). This CDR3 is CASSLSPAVGQPQHF. CDR3 nucleotide sequence: TGTGCCAGCAGTTTATCTCCTGCAGTGGGGCAGCCCCAGCATTTT.

V usage is TRBV4-3 and J usage is TRBJ2-7, with TRBD1 as a possible D gene (7 bases). Between the trimmed V and J ends, which lost 0 bases and 1 base, there was a span of 13 bases. The CDR3 is 16 amino acids. The germline CDR1 and CDR2 sequences are LGHNA and YSLEER. This CDR3 is CASSQERAGGSYEQYF. The CDR3, as DNA: TGCGCCAGCAGCCAAGAAAGGGCAGGGGGGTCCTACGAGCAGTACTTC.

This clonotype has ten or more counts. The chain is built from TRBV28 and TRBJ1-5, with D possibly TRBD1 on 5 matching bases. This CDR3 contains 12 residues. Per the germline V gene, CDR1 is MDHEN and CDR2 is SYDVKM. The V and J ends lost 6 bases and 11 bases respectively, with 14 bases between them. CDR3 sequence: CASSRPRDSQHF. CDR3 bases: TGTGCCAGCAGCCGACCCCGGGACTCCCAGCATTTT.

In this sample, this clonotype turned up a few times. The V and J genes are TRBV2 and TRBJ1-4; 9 bases fit TRBD1. V lost 11 bases, J lost 8 bases, and 15 bases stayed unmatched. The CDR3 is 15 amino acids. Germline CDR1 and CDR2: SNHLY and FYNNEI. The CDR3 DNA reads TGTGCCCGACAGAGTCCCGGGACAGGGAGAGAAAAACTGTTTTTT. It translates to CARQSPGTGREKLFF.

This clonotype was picked up many times. The rearrangement uses TRBV7-2 and TRBJ2-7; a weak D match, TRBD1 (6 bases). The V end was cut by 8 bases, the J end by 4 bases, with 15 bases between. Germline V gene sequence: CDR1 SGHTA, CDR2 FQGNSA. The CDR3 contains 13 residues. The CDR3 DNA sequence: TGTGCCAGCGCTACGGGACACCAGTACGAGCAGTACGTC. Translated: CASATGHQYEQYV.

For this clonotype: Being one base from a much bigger clone, this may be a read error. This chain uses TRBV28 with TRBJ1-4; D unclear. CDR3 length: 10 amino acids. From germline, CDR1 is MDHEN and CDR2 SYDVKM. This CDR3 reads CAGSSSGLFF. DNA for the CDR3: TGTGCCGGCAGCTCTAGCGGACTGTTTTTT.

This clonotype was seen a handful of times. The rearrangement links TRBV4-3 to TRBJ2-1, with 8 bases matching TRBD1. Unmatched junction bases numbered 9, after V lost 0 bases and J lost 8 bases. Germline V gene sequence: CDR1 LGHNA, CDR2 YSLEER. This CDR3 contains 16 residues. CDR3 DNA sequence: TGCGCCAGCAGCCAAGATTGGTCAGGGGGCTGGGATGAGCAGTTCTTC. This sequence encodes CASSQDWSGGWDEQFF.

In its sample, this clonotype was seen many times. The chain links TRBV6-2 or TRBV6-3 to TRBJ1-1; no reliable D call. This CDR3 is 13 amino acids long. V was shortened by 2 bases and J by 6 bases, with 10 bases between the two germline ends. Per germline, CDR1 MNHEY and CDR2 SVGEGT. CDR3 residues: CASSYDLKAEAFF. The CDR3 bases are TGTGCCAGCAGTTACGATCTGAAGGCTGAAGCTTTCTTT.

This sequence joins TRBV28 and TRBJ2-7; D could derive from TRBD1 or TRBD2 (6 bases each). The ends were cut back, 3 bases at V and 3 bases at J, with 12 bases in the middle. Germline V CDR1 and CDR2: MDHEN, SYDVKM. This CDR3 has 14 residues. CDR3: CASSFRGAHYEQYF. CDR3 nucleotides: TGTGCCAGCAGTTTTAGGGGGGCACACTACGAGCAGTACTTC. The variable domain in full, completed from reference TRBV28 and TRBJ2-7, reads DVKVTQSSRYLVKRTGEKVFLECVQDMDHENMFWYRQDPGLGLRLIYFSYDVKMKEKGDIPEGYSVSREKKERFSLILESASTNQTSMYLCASSFRGAHYEQYFGPGTRLTVT.

The chain joins TRBV14 to TRBJ2-1; 9 bases map to TRBD1. V lost 1 base, J lost 9 bases, and 10 bases stayed unmatched. Germline V lookup: CDR1 SGHDN, CDR2 FVKESK. The CDR3 contains 16 residues. The CDR3 sequence is CASSQVGTGQVCEQFF. CDR3 nucleotide sequence: TGTGCCAGCAGCCAAGTAGGGACAGGGCAGGTCTGTGAGCAGTTCTTC.

This clonotype was found many times. The chain couples TRBV6-2 or TRBV6-3 to TRBJ1-5; 7 nucleotides line up with TRBD1. Germline CDR1 is MNHEY and CDR2 is SVGEGT. This CDR3 is built from 18 residues. V shed 2 bases, J shed 7 bases, and the junction held 17 bases outside the gene matches. This chain's CDR3 is CASSYAPGRGDLKQPQHF. The CDR3 region has the DNA TGTGCCAGCAGTTACGCCCCAGGCAGGGGGGACTTGAAGCAGCCCCAGCATTTT.

The chain joins TRBV20-1 to TRBJ1-2; no clear D. Germline CDR1 is DFQATT and CDR2 is SNEGSKA (reference sequence). This CDR3 comprises 13 residues. Trimming stripped 0 bases from V and 0 bases from J, with 5 bases between. In DNA form, the CDR3 reads TGCAGTGCTAGAGACACAGCTAACTATGGCTACACCTTC. Residues: CSARDTANYGYTF.

The rearrangement joins TRBV5-6 to TRBJ2-3, with 7 bases that match TRBD1. Trimming cost V 4 bases and J 2 bases; bases outside gene matches: 13. The germline V gene has CDR1 SGHDT and CDR2 YYEEEE. The CDR3 runs to 17 residues. The CDR3 coding sequence is TGTGCCAGCAGCATAGCCGACAGGGTGTGGAACACAGATACGCAGTATTTT. It codes for CASSIADRVWNTDTQYF.

This clonotype has more than one count but fewer than ten. This chain links TRBV27 with TRBJ2-2, with 7 nucleotides matching TRBD1. Germline V CDR1 and CDR2: MNHEY, SMNVEV (reference sequence). The CDR3 is 16 residues long. Trimming at V came to 9 bases and at J to 4 bases, leaving 14 bases not matched to a gene. CDR3 sequence: CASTDRISIATGELFF. Here the CDR3 DNA reads TGTGCCAGTACGGACAGGATCTCTATTGCCACCGGGGAGCTGTTTTTT.

At least ten counts were recorded for this clonotype. The V and J genes are TRBV27 and TRBJ1-2; D is perhaps TRBD1 (5 bases). V was shortened by 1 base and J by 2 bases, with 8 bases between the two germline ends. This CDR3 is built from 14 residues. The V gene's germline CDR1 is MNHEY and CDR2 SMNVEV (reference sequence). The CDR3 DNA reads as TGTGCCAGCAGTTTATTAAGGGGAAACTATGGCTACACCTTC. Its translation is CASSLLRGNYGYTF.

This clonotype was seen at least ten times. The chain has TRBV20-1 and TRBJ1-5; 9 bases are a match to TRBD1. Germline CDR1 DFQATT, CDR2 SNEGSKA (reference sequence). With V trimmed by 3 bases and J by 3 bases, 6 bases remained unmatched. The CDR3 spans 15 residues. The CDR3 bases are TGCAGTGCTAGTTACAGGGGGCCCACCAATCAGCCCCAGCATTTT. Translation: CSASYRGPTNQPQHF.

The chain uses TRBV3-1 and TRBJ2-7, with D maybe TRBD1 (5 bases). This CDR3 is built from 16 residues. V was cut by 0 bases and J by 4 bases, with 16 bases left in between. Per germline, CDR1 LGHDT and CDR2 YNNKEL (reference sequence). The CDR3 loop reads CASSQDARGSWYEQYF. In DNA, the CDR3 is TGTGCCAGCAGCCAAGACGCTAGGGGAAGCTGGTACGAGCAGTACTTC.

This clonotype occurred many times. The gene calls are TRBV11-2 and TRBJ2-1; 8 bases agree with TRBD1. Losses at the gene ends were 1 base for V and 8 bases for J; bases not matched to a gene: 4. Germline V gene lookup returns CDR1 SGHAT and CDR2 FQNNGV. This CDR3 comprises 14 residues. The CDR3 DNA follows: TGTGCCAGCAGCTTAGGGACAGGGCGGGATGAGCAGTTCTTC. Its translation: CASSLGTGRDEQFF.

This clonotype appeared many times. V and J are TRBV28 and TRBJ1-4, with D unresolved. Per the germline V gene, CDR1 is MDHEN and CDR2 is SYDVKM. CDR3 length: 11 residues. The V and J ends lost 7 bases and 4 bases respectively, with 4 bases between them. Written as DNA, the CDR3 is TGTGCCAGCACCAGTAATGAAAAACTGTTTTTT. Translating gives CASTSNEKLFF.

The chain recombines TRBV4-1 with TRBJ2-1; TRBD2 aligns across 11 bases. The CDR3 has 16 amino acids. The germline V gene has CDR1 MGHRA and CDR2 YSYEKL. Unmatched junction bases numbered 6, after V lost 2 bases and J lost 6 bases. CDR3 loop: CASSQRLAGKPNEQFF. In nucleotides, the CDR3 is TGCGCCAGCAGCCAACGACTAGCGGGGAAACCCAATGAGCAGTTCTTC.